This TCR beta chain was sequenced during a study of T-cell reconstitution after alpha-beta-depleted transplantation in children. Construction of the TCRbeta library involved unique molecular identifiers. TCRdb processed the PCR reads anew with MiXCR; each CDR3 protein has one entry. The sample includes hundreds of thousands of distinct CDR3 sequences, under 15% of them seen just once. Germline V gene lookup returns CDR1 KGHDR and CDR2 SFDVKD. V gave up 6 bases and J gave up 8 bases, with 19 bases separating them. This CDR3 has 15 residues. Findings and limits, study-wide: Some patients owed their high day-60 TCRbeta diversity to surviving recipient T cells and thymic progenitors.

In its sample, this clonotype was seen many times. The antigen is not known. The starting material was PBMCs, obtained before TCRalphabeta/CD19-depleted stem cell transplant. The source is a girl aged 2-10 years with congenital amegakaryocytic thrombocytopenia, due to receive a stem cell transplant. V gene TRBV24-1 combines with J gene TRBJ2-1; D is possibly TRBD1 (6 bases). The CDR3 here is CATSPPGERFDEQFF. The CDR3 nucleotides read TGTGCCACCAGTCCTCCAGGGGAGAGGTTCGATGAGCAGTTCTTC.